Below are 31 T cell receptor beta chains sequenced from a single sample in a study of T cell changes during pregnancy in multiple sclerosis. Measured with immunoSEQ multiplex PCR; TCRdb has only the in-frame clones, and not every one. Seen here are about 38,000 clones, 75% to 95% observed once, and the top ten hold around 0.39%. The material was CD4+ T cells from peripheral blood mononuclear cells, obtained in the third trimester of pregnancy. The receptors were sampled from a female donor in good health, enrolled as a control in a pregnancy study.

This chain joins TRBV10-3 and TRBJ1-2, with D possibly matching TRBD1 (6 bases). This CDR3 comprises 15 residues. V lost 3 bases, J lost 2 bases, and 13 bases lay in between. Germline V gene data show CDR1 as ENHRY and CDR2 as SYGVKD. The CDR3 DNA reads TGTGCCATCAGTGATGGGACACCCTCAAACTATGGCTACACCTTC. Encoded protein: CAISDGTPSNYGYTF.

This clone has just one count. DNA of the CDR3: TGCGCCAGCAATTCGGGGGGCCCCTACAATGAGCAGTTCTTC. It yields the protein CASNSGGPYNEQFF. The rearrangement links TRBV10-1 to TRBJ2-1, with D possibly being TRBD2 (7 bases). Per germline, CDR1 WNHNN and CDR2 SYGVQD (reference sequence). The CDR3 runs 14 residues. V lost 7 bases and J lost 2, with 12 bases in between.

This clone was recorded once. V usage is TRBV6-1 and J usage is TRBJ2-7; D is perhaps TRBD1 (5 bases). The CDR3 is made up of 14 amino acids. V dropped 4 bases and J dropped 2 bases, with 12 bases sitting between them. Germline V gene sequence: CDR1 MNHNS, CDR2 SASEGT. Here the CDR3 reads CASSGAGYPYEQYF. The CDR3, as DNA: TGTGCCAGCAGTGGGGCAGGGTACCCCTACGAGCAGTACTTC.

The CDR3 DNA is TGCGCCAGCAGCTTGGGCTGGAGCCAAGAGACCCAGTACTTC. Translating it yields CASSLGWSQETQYF. The rearrangement links TRBV5-1 to TRBJ2-5; no clear D. The CDR3 totals 14 residues. The germline CDR1 and CDR2 sequences are SGHRS and YFSETQ. Trimming removed 0 bases at V and 1 base at J, with 7 bases between.

CDR3 amino acids: CASTKSPEAFF. The DNA of the CDR3 is TGTGCCAGCACCAAGAGTCCAGAAGCTTTCTTT. The chain uses TRBV7-9 and TRBJ1-1; D unclear. Germline V gives CDR1 SEHNR, CDR2 FQNEAQ (reference sequence). The germline V and J ends were trimmed by 7 bases and 8 bases, with 11 bases remaining between them. This CDR3 has 11 amino acids. The full variable domain, its missing parts supplied by reference TRBV7-9 and TRBJ1-1, is DTGVSQNPRHKITKRGQNVTFRCDPISEHNRLYWYRQTLGQGPEFLTYFQNEAQLEKSRLLSDRFSAERPKGSFSTLEIQRTEQGDSAMYLCASTKSPEAFFGQGTRLTVV.

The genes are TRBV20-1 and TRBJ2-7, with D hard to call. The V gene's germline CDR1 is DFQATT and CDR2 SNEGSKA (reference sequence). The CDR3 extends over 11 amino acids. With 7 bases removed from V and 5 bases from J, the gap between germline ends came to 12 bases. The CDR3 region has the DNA TGCAGTGGTCGAGAGAGAAACGAGCAGTACTTC. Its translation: CSGRERNEQYF.

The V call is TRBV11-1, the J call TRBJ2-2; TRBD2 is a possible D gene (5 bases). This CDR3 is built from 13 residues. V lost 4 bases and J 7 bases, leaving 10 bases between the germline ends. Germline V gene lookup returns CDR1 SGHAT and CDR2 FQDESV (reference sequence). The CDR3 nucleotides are TGTGCCAGCAGCTCAGCGAGGGTCGGGGAGCTGTTTTTT. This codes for CASSSARVGELFF.

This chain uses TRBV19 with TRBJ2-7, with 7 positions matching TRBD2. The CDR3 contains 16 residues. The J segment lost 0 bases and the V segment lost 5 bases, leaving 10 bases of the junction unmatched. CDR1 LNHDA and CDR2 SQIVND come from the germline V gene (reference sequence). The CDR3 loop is CASSGRWEGSSYEQYF. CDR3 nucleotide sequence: TGTGCCAGTAGTGGAAGGTGGGAGGGGAGCTCCTACGAGCAGTACTTC. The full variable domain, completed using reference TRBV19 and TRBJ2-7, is DGGITQSPKYLFRKEGQNVTLSCEQNLNHDAMYWYRQDPGQGLRLIYYSQIVNDFQKGDIAEGYSVSREKKESFPLTVTSAQKNPTAFYLCASSGRWEGSSYEQYFGPGTRLTVT.

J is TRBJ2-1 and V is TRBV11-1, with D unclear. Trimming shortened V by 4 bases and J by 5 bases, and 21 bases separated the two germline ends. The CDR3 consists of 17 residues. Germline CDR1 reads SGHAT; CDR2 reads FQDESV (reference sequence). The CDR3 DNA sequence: TGTGCCAGCAGCTCCGTCACCGGGTTACGTGGAGACAATGAGCAGTTCTTC. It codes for CASSSVTGLRGDNEQFF.

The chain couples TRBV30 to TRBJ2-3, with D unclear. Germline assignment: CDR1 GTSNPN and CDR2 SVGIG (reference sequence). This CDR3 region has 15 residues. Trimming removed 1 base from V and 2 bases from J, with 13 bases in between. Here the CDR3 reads CAWSGFTGYTDTQYF. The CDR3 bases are TGTGCCTGGAGTGGGTTTACGGGTTACACAGATACGCAGTATTTT.

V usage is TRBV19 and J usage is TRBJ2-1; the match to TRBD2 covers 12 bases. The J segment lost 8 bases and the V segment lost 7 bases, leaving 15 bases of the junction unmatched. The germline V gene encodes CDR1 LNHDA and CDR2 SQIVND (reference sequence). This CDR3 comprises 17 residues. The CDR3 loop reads CASTLGWTSGKWDEQFF. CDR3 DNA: TGTGCCAGTACCCTTGGGTGGACTAGCGGGAAATGGGATGAGCAGTTCTTC.

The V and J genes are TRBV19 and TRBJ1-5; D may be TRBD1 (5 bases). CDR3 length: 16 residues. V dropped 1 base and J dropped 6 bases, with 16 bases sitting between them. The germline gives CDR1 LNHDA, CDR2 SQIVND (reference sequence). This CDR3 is CASSIGRGSNSQPQHF. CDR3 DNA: TGTGCCAGTAGTATAGGTCGGGGGTCCAATAGTCAGCCCCAGCATTTT. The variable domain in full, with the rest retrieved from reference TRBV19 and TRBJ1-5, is DGGITQSPKYLFRKEGQNVTLSCEQNLNHDAMYWYRQDPGQGLRLIYYSQIVNDFQKGDIAEGYSVSREKKESFPLTVTSAQKNPTAFYLCASSIGRGSNSQPQHFGDGTRLSIL.

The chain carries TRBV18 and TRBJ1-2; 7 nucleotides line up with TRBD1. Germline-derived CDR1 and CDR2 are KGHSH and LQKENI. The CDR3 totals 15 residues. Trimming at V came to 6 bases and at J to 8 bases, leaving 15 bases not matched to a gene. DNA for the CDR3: TGTGCCAGCTCCGACACCGGACAGGAGGTTCGAGGCTACACCTTC. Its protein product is CASSDTGQEVRGYTF.

The CDR3 is CASSPQASGIGEQFF. The CDR3 DNA reads as TGTGCCAGCAGCCCTCAGGCTAGCGGGATAGGTGAGCAGTTCTTC. The chain couples TRBV6-6 to TRBJ2-1, with 9 bases identical to TRBD2. This CDR3 region has 15 residues. The germline V gene encodes CDR1 MNHNY and CDR2 SVGAGI (reference sequence). The junction had 12 bases not matched to a gene; V was cut back by 6 bases and J by 9 bases.

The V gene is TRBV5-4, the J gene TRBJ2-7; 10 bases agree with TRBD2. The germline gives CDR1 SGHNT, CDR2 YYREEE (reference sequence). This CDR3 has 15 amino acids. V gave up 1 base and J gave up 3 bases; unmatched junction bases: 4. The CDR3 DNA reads TGTGCCAGCAGCTTGCCACTAGCGGGGAACTACGAGCAGTACTTC. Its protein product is CASSLPLAGNYEQYF.

The CDR3 spells CASSLGGRTTDTQYF. The CDR3 region has the DNA TGTGCCAGCAGTTTGGGGGGACGTACCACAGATACGCAGTATTTT. The chain combines TRBV27 with TRBJ2-3; D is possibly TRBD2 (6 bases). The CDR3 totals 15 residues. Trimming shortened V by 3 bases and J by 2 bases, and 12 bases separated the two germline ends. Germline V gene sequence: CDR1 MNHEY, CDR2 SMNVEV (reference sequence).

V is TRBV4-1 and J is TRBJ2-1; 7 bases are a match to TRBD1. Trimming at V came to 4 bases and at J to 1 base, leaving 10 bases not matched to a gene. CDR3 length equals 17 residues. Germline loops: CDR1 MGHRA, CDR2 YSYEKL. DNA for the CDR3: TGCGCCAGCAGCCTAACCCTGACAGGGAGTTCCTACAATGAGCAGTTCTTC. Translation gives CASSLTLTGSSYNEQFF.

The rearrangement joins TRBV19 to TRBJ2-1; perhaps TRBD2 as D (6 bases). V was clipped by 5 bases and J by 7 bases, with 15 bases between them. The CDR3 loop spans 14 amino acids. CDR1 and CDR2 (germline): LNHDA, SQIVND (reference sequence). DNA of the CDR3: TGTGCCAGTAGTGACCCGGGACTCACAAATGAGCAGTTCTTC. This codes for CASSDPGLTNEQFF.

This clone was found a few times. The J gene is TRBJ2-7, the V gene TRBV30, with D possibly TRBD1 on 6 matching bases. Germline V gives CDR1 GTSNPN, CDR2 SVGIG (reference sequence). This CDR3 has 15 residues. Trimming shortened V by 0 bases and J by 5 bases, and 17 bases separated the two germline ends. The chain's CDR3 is CAWSVSGTTLHEQYF. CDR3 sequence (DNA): TGTGCCTGGAGTGTAAGTGGGACAACTCTCCACGAGCAGTACTTC.

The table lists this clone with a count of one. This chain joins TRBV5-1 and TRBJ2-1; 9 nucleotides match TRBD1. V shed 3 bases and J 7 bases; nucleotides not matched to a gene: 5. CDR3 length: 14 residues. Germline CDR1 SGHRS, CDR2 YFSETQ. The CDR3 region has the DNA TGCGCCAGCAGCTCCGGGACAGGGTTGAATGAGCAGTTCTTC. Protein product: CASSSGTGLNEQFF.

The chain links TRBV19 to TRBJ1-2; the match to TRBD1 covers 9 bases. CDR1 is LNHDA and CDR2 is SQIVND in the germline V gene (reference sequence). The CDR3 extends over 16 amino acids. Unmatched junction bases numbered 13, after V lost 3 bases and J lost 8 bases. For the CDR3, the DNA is TGTGCCAGTAGTATCGGACAGGGGACGGGCCCTAGGGGCTACACCTTC. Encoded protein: CASSIGQGTGPRGYTF.

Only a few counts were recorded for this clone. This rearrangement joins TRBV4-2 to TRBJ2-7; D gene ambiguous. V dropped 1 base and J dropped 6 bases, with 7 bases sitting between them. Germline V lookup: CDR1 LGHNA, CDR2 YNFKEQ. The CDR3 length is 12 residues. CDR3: CASSQAGGEQYF. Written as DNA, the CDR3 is TGTGCCAGCAGCCAAGCCGGCGGCGAGCAGTACTTC.

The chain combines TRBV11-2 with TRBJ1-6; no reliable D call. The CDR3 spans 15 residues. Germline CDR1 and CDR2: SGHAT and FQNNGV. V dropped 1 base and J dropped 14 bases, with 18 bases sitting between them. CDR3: CASSLAGQAKRALHF. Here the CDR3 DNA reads TGTGCCAGCAGCTTAGCGGGCCAGGCCAAGAGGGCCCTCCACTTT.

CDR3 nucleotides: TGTGCCAGCAGCTTCCTGGACAGGGGGCGGCCCTCCGGGGAGCTGTTTTTT. Protein: CASSFLDRGRPSGELFF. V is TRBV7-8 and J is TRBJ2-2, with TRBD1 matching over 11 bases. CDR1 SGHVS and CDR2 FQNEAQ come from the germline V gene. The junction had 9 bases not matched to a gene; V was cut back by 3 bases and J by 6 bases. The CDR3 has 17 residues.

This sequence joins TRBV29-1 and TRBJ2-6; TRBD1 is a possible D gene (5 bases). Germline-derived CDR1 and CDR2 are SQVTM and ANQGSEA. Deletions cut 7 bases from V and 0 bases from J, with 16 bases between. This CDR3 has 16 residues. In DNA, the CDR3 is TGCAGCGCCCAAACAGATACAGGCTCTGGGGCCAACGTCCTGACTTTC. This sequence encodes CSAQTDTGSGANVLTF.

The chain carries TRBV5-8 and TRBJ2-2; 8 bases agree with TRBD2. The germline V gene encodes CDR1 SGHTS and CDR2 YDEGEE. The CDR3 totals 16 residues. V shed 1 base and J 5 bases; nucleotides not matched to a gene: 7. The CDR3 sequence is CASSLSLAGWTGELFF. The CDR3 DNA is TGTGCCAGCAGCTTGTCTCTAGCGGGCTGGACCGGGGAGCTGTTTTTT.

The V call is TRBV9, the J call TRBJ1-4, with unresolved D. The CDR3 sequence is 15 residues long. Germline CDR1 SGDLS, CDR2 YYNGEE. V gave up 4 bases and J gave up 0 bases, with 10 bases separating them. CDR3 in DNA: TGTGCCAGCAGCCCCCAGGCAACAACTAATGAAAAACTGTTTTTT. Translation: CASSPQATTNEKLFF.

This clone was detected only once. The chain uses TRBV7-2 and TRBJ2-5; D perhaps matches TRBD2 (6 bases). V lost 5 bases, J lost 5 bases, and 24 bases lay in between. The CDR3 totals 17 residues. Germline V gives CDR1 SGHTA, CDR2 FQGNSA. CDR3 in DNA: TGTGCCAGCAGCCGAACCTTTCGCCTACCCGGAGGGGAGACCCAGTACTTC. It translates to CASSRTFRLPGGETQYF.

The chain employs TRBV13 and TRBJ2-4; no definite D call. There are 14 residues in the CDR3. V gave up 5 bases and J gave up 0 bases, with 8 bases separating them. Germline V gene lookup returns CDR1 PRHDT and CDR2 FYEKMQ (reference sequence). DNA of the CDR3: TGTGCCAGCAGCGCGCTACTAGCCAAAAACATTCAGTACTTC. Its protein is CASSALLAKNIQYF.

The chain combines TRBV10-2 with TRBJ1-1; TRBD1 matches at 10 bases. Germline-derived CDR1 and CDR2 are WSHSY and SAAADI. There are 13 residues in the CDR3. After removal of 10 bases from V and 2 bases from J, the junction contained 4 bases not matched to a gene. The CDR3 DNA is TGCGCCACCCGGACAGGGGGTAACACTGAAGCTTTCTTT. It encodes CATRTGGNTEAFF.

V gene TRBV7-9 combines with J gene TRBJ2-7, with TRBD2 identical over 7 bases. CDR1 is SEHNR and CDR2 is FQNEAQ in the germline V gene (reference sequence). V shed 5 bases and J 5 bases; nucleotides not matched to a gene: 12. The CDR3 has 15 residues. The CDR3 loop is CASSPYWRESDEQYF. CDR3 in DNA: TGTGCCAGCAGCCCCTATTGGCGGGAGAGCGACGAGCAGTACTTC. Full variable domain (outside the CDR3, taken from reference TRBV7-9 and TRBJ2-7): DTGVSQNPRHKITKRGQNVTFRCDPISEHNRLYWYRQTLGQGPEFLTYFQNEAQLEKSRLLSDRFSAERPKGSFSTLEIQRTEQGDSAMYLCASSPYWRESDEQYFGPGTRLTVT.